The subject of this entry is one T cell receptor (beta chain). These data come from a study of radiotherapy plus CTLA-4 blockade in lung cancer. Per the germline V gene, CDR1 is LNHDA and CDR2 is SQIVND (reference sequence). CDR3 size: 13 residues. V shed 3 bases, J shed 7 bases, and the junction held 3 bases outside the gene matches. Produced via immunoSEQ multiplex PCR; TCRdb's table is partial and in-frame only. There are tens of thousands of clones in the sample; 77% occur only once, and 3.5% to 4.5% lies in the top ten. The clonotype originates from a human donor with non-small cell lung cancer who had a partial response to radiotherapy plus ipilimumab. The sequenced sample was peripheral blood, obtained from a patient treated with radiotherapy plus ipilimumab. The chain combines TRBV19 with TRBJ2-5; 9 bases line up with TRBD1. The CDR3 DNA sequence: TGTGCCAGTAGTATTCAACAGGGGGCGACCCAGTACTTC. The encoded protein is CASSIQQGATQYF.